This T cell receptor (beta chain) was captured in a study of blood T cells in healthy people across ages. Study results and caveats: Comparison with aged donors showed that long-lived donors had more naive CD4+ cells and higher diversity. Using unsorted PBMCs precluded a conclusive naive versus antigen-experienced comparison. In older individuals, TCR beta diversity per million T cells was lower, falling roughly linearly with age.

For this clonotype: Its matching antigen is unknown.

PCR was performed a second time for about 7 to 11 cycles using a sample-barcoded 5' primer and a J-beta primer mix. TCRdb re-called the 5' RACE reads with MiXCR, one entry per CDR3 protein. The sample lists about 970,000 distinct CDR3 sequences; approximately 50% were seen once. CDR1 and CDR2 (germline): SGDLS, YYNGEE. CDR3 length: 14 residues. The V gene lost 3 bases and the J gene lost 1 base, with 10 bases spanning the gap. Source material: blood. This clonotype was sampled from a woman aged 60 to 75 in good health. The J gene is TRBJ1-1, the V gene TRBV9; no definite D call. The CDR3 region is CASSAPFGNTEAFF. The CDR3 nucleotides read TGTGCCAGCAGCGCTCCCTTCGGGAACACTGAAGCTTTCTTT.